The T cell receptor beta chain described here comes from a study of Graves' ophthalmopathy and Graves' hyperthyroidism listed by TCRdb under 2018. Concerning the study at large: Peripheral blood was collected at initial diagnosis, before any treatment. T-cell repertoires of thyroid tissue and blood were compared in more than five hyperthyroidism patients. To explore V-J signatures that separate ophthalmopathy from hyperthyroidism, a discovery set of about 98 patients was enrolled, consisting of about 43 with ophthalmopathy and roughly 59 with stable hyperthyroidism. After sampling, hyperthyroidism patients received methimazole starting at 30 mg daily, and ophthalmopathy patients received high-dose intravenous methylprednisolone. The study used TCR beta repertoire signatures to distinguish Graves' ophthalmopathy from Graves' hyperthyroidism and to predict progression to ophthalmopathy. For independent validation, a separate cohort was made up of fewer than 20 hyperthyroidism patients plus 17 patients who later progressed from hyperthyroidism to ophthalmopathy. In total, some 140 blood samples were TCR-sequenced: around 42 ophthalmopathy, approximately 80 hyperthyroidism and some 17 hyperthyroidism-to-ophthalmopathy patients.

CDR1 and CDR2 (MGHRA, YSYEKL) derive from the germline V gene. V gives up 0 bases and J gives up 2 bases, and the segment between their germline ends measures 10 bases. Measured from the cysteine to the phenylalanine, the CDR3 is 15 residues long. The retained sequence is limited to the CDR3, 45 bases, with the frame set at the first base. For repertoire sequencing, TCR beta CDR3 regions were amplified from RNA transcripts. A first-round RT-PCR used HTBI primers with the Qiagen OneStep RT-PCR kit, followed by a second-round multiplex PCR, size selection and purification. Sequencing of the libraries was carried out on an Illumina HiSeq2000 in paired-end mode with 100 bp reads. The authors' analysis ran thus. SOAPnuke was used for read processing, and reads with adapters, uncalled bases, a mean Phred below 15, or no exact constant-primer or identifier match were discarded. COPE v1.2.5 was used to merge high-quality paired reads. Each unique nucleotide sequence was treated as a clonotype, and MiTCR v1.1 was used to align the clonotypes to the IMGT TRB V, D and J references. Only V-J combinations with frequency above 0.0001 were analysed, covering approximately 99% of repertoires. A TCR clonal expansion and chaos score per V-J combination was defined as the ratio of F50 clonal expansion to chaos observed in the TCRdist matrix. Features were reduced by Welch's t-statistics and random forest to 10 to 15 V-J combinations, which fed a naive Bayes classifier. The Morisita-Horn index was used to measure how similar the thyroid and blood repertoires were. TCRdb reanalyzed the raw reads on its own, using fastp at Q25 for trimming and MiXCR for clone calling, and kept in-frame beta chains. Rows are combined by CDR3 protein, so each entry shows the most common genes and DNA. TCRdb, rather than the study authors, made the V and J calls. In this sample the table shows 230,000 or so distinct CDR3 sequences, 45% of which occur a single time. The ten top clones hold roughly half of the sample.

The investigation overall reported the following: Ophthalmopathy was separated from stable hyperthyroidism by the 13-signature model with around 89% sensitivity and around 81% specificity in cross-validation and with 80%/75% in the test set. Most of the expanded thyroid clonotypes with a frequency above 0.001 were also detected in blood, and it was suggested that the thyroid immune response may be reflected by blood repertoires. No statistical method was used to set the sample size in advance, and the investigators knew which group each participant was assigned to. In validation, the model predicted ophthalmopathy progression with about 70% sensitivity and approximately 72% specificity; around twelve predicted patients were CT-confirmed with GO in a median of around 6.5 months.

The ophthalmopathy patients had moderately to severely active disease, with a Clinical Activity Score of 3 or higher, a NOSPECS grade of 4 or higher, and a disease duration of less than 3 months. Anyone with other autoimmune diseases, uncontrolled infections, pregnancy or lactation was excluded from the study. Clinical symptoms, serum thyroxine, TRAb, thyroid ultrasound and orbital computed tomography formed the basis of the diagnosis. Using Ficoll-Paque density gradient centrifugation, PBMCs were isolated from 9 to 10 ml of fresh peripheral blood. Total RNA was extracted using Trizol reagent, and RNA quality was checked on an Agilent 2100 Bioanalyzer. Points on this clonotype: The specificity of this receptor is unknown. The record has no base qualities; no much larger clone is one base away.

The chain couples TRBV4-1 to TRBJ2-5; TRBD1 is a weak D gene call, 5 bases matching. The TCR sequence derives from an adult man with Graves' ophthalmopathy. Sample: peripheral blood. The DNA reads TGCGCCAGCAGCCAAGAGGTGACAGTACAAGAGACCCAGTACTTC. It codes for CASSQEVTVQETQYF.